This TCR beta chain was observed in a study of control samples from healthy donors and cancer patients. Assay used: immunoSEQ multiplex PCR; TCRdb lists only in-frame clones, some missing. Of some 96,000 clones listed, 87% are singletons. Germline V lookup: CDR1 LGHNT, CDR2 FRNRAP. Trimming took 3 bases from V and 4 from J, leaving 7 bases between them. The CDR3 is made up of 12 amino acids. This clone is a singleton in its sample. The V call is TRBV12-5, the J call TRBJ2-7; D is ambiguous. This TCR derives from a woman in her 50s in good health. The material sequenced was blood. The CDR3 sequence is CASGFTNYEQYF. In nucleotides, the CDR3 is TGTGCTAGTGGTTTTACGAATTACGAGCAGTACTTC.